The 32 T cell receptor beta chains given below trace back to one sample, sequenced in a study of blood T cells in healthy people across ages. A second PCR, run for about 6 to 11 cycles, used a sample-barcoded 5' primer plus a J-beta primer mix. MiXCR, applied by TCRdb to the 5' RACE reads, yields one record per CDR3 protein. This table holds some 710,000 distinct CDR3 sequences, 35% to 60% found once. The material sequenced was blood. These receptors were obtained from an elderly man in good health.

V is TRBV9 and J is TRBJ2-7, with D uncertain. Germline assignment: CDR1 SGDLS and CDR2 YYNGEE. This CDR3 has 14 residues. Trimming took off 0 bases at V and 7 bases at J, with 14 bases between the two ends. The CDR3 is CASSVVQGFGEQYF. The CDR3 DNA sequence: TGTGCCAGCAGCGTAGTACAAGGGTTTGGGGAGCAGTACTTC.

There are a few counts of this clonotype. The CDR3 protein is CASSQDGGREQYF. CDR3 coding DNA: TGTGCCAGCAGCCAAGATGGGGGGCGTGAGCAGTACTTC. The V and J genes are TRBV4-2 and TRBJ2-5; D assignment may be TRBD1 or TRBD2 (6 bases each). The CDR3 covers 13 residues. Trimming cost V 0 bases and J 11 bases, with 13 bases left between them. From germline, CDR1 is LGHNA and CDR2 YNFKEQ.

This clonotype was recorded a few times. J is TRBJ1-6 and V is TRBV12-3 or TRBV12-4; D ambiguous. There are 14 residues in the CDR3. Between the trimmed V and J ends, which lost 1 base and 7 bases, there was a span of 8 bases. CDR3 bases: TGTGCCAGCAGTTTAGGGCGGTTCAATTCACCCCTCCACTTT. Residues: CASSLGRFNSPLHF.

A note on this clonotype: A junction end diverges from the germline sequence, so it may reflect a read error. The genes are TRBV12-3 or TRBV12-4 and TRBJ2-3, with TRBD1 as a possible D gene (10 bases). This CDR3 has 16 residues. The CDR3 bases are TGTGCCAGCAGAAGGACAGGGGGGACTAGCACAGATGCGCAGTATTTT. This translates into CASRRTGGTSTDAQYF.

This clonotype was counted only a few times. V gene TRBV5-1 combines with J gene TRBJ2-5; D remains ambiguous. The V and J ends lost 4 bases and 0 bases respectively, with 7 bases between them. Germline V gene sequence: CDR1 SGHRS, CDR2 YFSETQ. This CDR3 has 13 amino acids. CDR3: CASSTRNQETQYF. CDR3 in DNA: TGCGCCAGCAGCACCAGAAACCAAGAGACCCAGTACTTC.

V is TRBV7-2 and J is TRBJ2-1, with 16 nucleotides matching TRBD2. The CDR3 length is 15 residues. V was clipped by 5 bases and J by 9 bases; unmatched bases: 4. Germline loops: CDR1 SGHTA, CDR2 FQGNSA. For the CDR3, the DNA is TGTGCCAGCAGCGGGACTAGCGGGAGGGGGGGTGAGCAGTTCTTC. Encoded protein: CASSGTSGRGGEQFF.

V usage is TRBV18 and J usage is TRBJ2-2, with D possibly matching TRBD1 (6 bases). The CDR3 contains 17 residues. V was trimmed by 3 bases and J by 8 bases, leaving 22 bases between them. Per germline, CDR1 KGHSH and CDR2 LQKENI. CDR3 nucleotide sequence: TGTGCCAGCTCACCTGGTTTGACAGGCTGGAGTGCGGGGGAGCTGTTTTTT. Its protein product is CASSPGLTGWSAGELFF. Based on the CDR3 plus reference TRBV18 and TRBJ2-2, the full variable domain is NAGVMQNPRHLVRRRGQEARLRCSPMKGHSHVYWYRQLPEEGLKFMVYLQKENIIDESGMPKERFSAEFPKEGPSILRIQQVVRGDSAAYFCASSPGLTGWSAGELFFGEGSRLTVL.

The chain combines TRBV20-1 with TRBJ2-7, with unresolved D. In germline, CDR1 is DFQATT, CDR2 SNEGSKA (reference sequence). Trimming stripped 0 bases from V and 5 bases from J, with 5 bases between. The CDR3 consists of 11 residues. CDR3 sequence reads: CSARDKDEQYF. CDR3 sequence (DNA): TGCAGTGCTAGAGACAAGGACGAGCAGTACTTC.

The J gene is TRBJ1-5, the V gene TRBV15, with a tentative D call TRBD1 (6 bases). Trimming took off 0 bases at V and 1 base at J, with 10 bases between the two ends. Germline V gives CDR1 LNHNV, CDR2 YYDKDF (reference sequence). This CDR3 is 16 amino acids long. CDR3 sequence: CATSRDLRGSNQPQHF. Here the CDR3 DNA reads TGTGCCACCAGCAGAGATCTCAGGGGAAGCAATCAGCCCCAGCATTTT.

This sequence joins TRBV5-1 and TRBJ2-6; D is perhaps TRBD2 (5 bases). The germline V and J ends were trimmed by 4 bases and 2 bases, with 10 bases remaining between them. In germline, CDR1 is SGHRS, CDR2 YFSETQ. The CDR3 consists of 15 residues. The chain's CDR3 is CASSLTSTGANVLTF. CDR3 DNA: TGCGCCAGCAGCCTAACTAGTACTGGGGCCAACGTCCTGACTTTC.

This clonotype was found a few times. V and J are TRBV28 and TRBJ2-7; a possible D gene is TRBD2 (6 bases). The CDR3 covers 17 residues. Germline V lookup: CDR1 MDHEN, CDR2 SYDVKM. V was pared by 0 bases and J by 0 bases, with 15 bases between. The CDR3 sequence: CASSLWEGSGSSYEQYF. The CDR3 bases are TGTGCCAGCAGTTTATGGGAGGGCAGTGGGAGCTCCTACGAGCAGTACTTC.

This clonotype has ten or more counts. V gene TRBV4-3 combines with J gene TRBJ2-7, with 7 bases that match TRBD2. With V trimmed by 1 base and J by 7 bases, 7 bases remained unmatched. The CDR3 consists of 14 residues. The germline V gene encodes CDR1 LGHNA and CDR2 YSLEER. The CDR3 nucleotides read TGCGCCAGCAGCCAAGTACGGCTGCGGGGGGAGCAGTACTTC. The encoded protein is CASSQVRLRGEQYF.

This clonotype occurred a few times. The CDR3 reads CASTRQAAETQYF. The CDR3 nucleotides read TGCGCCAGCACTCGACAGGCGGCCGAGACCCAGTACTTC. The chain couples TRBV5-1 to TRBJ2-5, with D possibly TRBD1 on 6 matching bases. Germline V gene sequence: CDR1 SGHRS, CDR2 YFSETQ. CDR3 length: 13 residues. With 6 bases removed from V and 5 bases from J, the gap between germline ends came to 14 bases.

The CDR3 spells CSARAPEVAAYEQYF. The CDR3 region has the DNA TGCAGTGCTAGAGCCCCAGAAGTCGCAGCCTACGAGCAGTACTTC. This chain connects TRBV20-1 to TRBJ2-7; D gene uncertain. V shed 1 base and J shed 2 bases, with 15 bases lying between them. In germline, CDR1 is DFQATT, CDR2 SNEGSKA (reference sequence). This CDR3 has 15 amino acids.

The chain uses TRBV4-3 and TRBJ2-7, with D tentatively TRBD1 (6 bases). The end of the DNA fits TRBJ2-5 better, so the J call may be wrong. Germline assignment: CDR1 LGHNA and CDR2 YSLEER. The CDR3 sequence is 19 residues long. The CDR3 here is CASSQEIMVGAGDQETQYF. The CDR3 DNA reads as TGCGCCAGCAGCCAAGAAATCATGGTTGGGGCAGGGGACCAAGAGACCCAGTACTTC.

This clonotype has only one observation. The DNA for the CDR3 is TGTGCCAGCAGTCCAGGACTAGCGGGAGAGGGCTACGAGCAGTACTTC. Translating gives CASSPGLAGEGYEQYF. The chain joins TRBV28 to TRBJ2-7, with 13 bases fitting TRBD2. Unmatched junction bases numbered 7, after V lost 5 bases and J lost 3 bases. CDR1 and CDR2 from the germline V gene are MDHEN and SYDVKM. This CDR3 has 16 residues. The variable domain in full, completed from reference TRBV28 and TRBJ2-7, reads DVKVTQSSRYLVKRTGEKVFLECVQDMDHENMFWYRQDPGLGLRLIYFSYDVKMKEKGDIPEGYSVSREKKERFSLILESASTNQTSMYLCASSPGLAGEGYEQYFGPGTRLTVT.

The chain joins TRBV7-2 to TRBJ1-4, with D possibly TRBD1 on 6 matching bases. The CDR3 spans 15 residues. The V and J ends lost 4 bases and 3 bases respectively, with 12 bases between them. Germline CDR1 and CDR2: SGHTA and FQGNSA. CDR3 amino acids: CASSSQGRPNEKLFF. CDR3 DNA: TGTGCCAGCAGCTCACAGGGTCGCCCTAATGAAAAACTGTTTTTT.

The table lists this clonotype with a few counts. The J gene is TRBJ2-7, the V gene TRBV6-1, with D possibly TRBD1 on 6 matching bases. This CDR3 contains 14 residues. The germline gives CDR1 MNHNS, CDR2 SASEGT. V was clipped by 2 bases and J by 2 bases, with 10 bases between them. CDR3 nucleotides: TGTGCCAGCAGTGAATCAGGGACACCCTACGAGCAGTACTTC. As protein: CASSESGTPYEQYF.

The genes are TRBV12-3 or TRBV12-4 and TRBJ2-7, with 11 bases fitting TRBD2. V lost 5 bases to trimming and J lost 10 bases; unmatched junction nucleotides: 10. CDR3 length equals 14 residues. CDR3 sequence (DNA): TGTGCCAGCAGTCCACTAGCGGGAGAAGGGATTCAGTACTTC. Protein product: CASSPLAGEGIQYF.

This chain connects TRBV4-3 to TRBJ2-5; 10 bases fit TRBD2. This CDR3 comprises 16 residues. The V segment lost 8 bases and the J segment 4 bases; nucleotides outside the gene matches: 13. Germline-derived CDR1 and CDR2 are LGHNA and YSLEER. The CDR3 is CASGPGLAGGIETQYF. The CDR3 DNA is TGCGCCAGCGGGCCAGGTTTAGCGGGAGGTATAGAGACCCAGTACTTC.

This chain links TRBV20-1 with TRBJ2-7; weak D call: TRBD1 (7 bases). Germline V lookup: CDR1 DFQATT, CDR2 SNEGSKA (reference sequence). CDR3 size: 15 residues. The V end lost 0 bases, the J end lost 3 bases, and 15 bases lay between the germline ends. DNA for the CDR3: TGCAGTGCTAGAGATTGGTCAGGGGGGAACTACGAGCAGTACTTC. Amino acids: CSARDWSGGNYEQYF.

The rearrangement links TRBV12-3 or TRBV12-4 to TRBJ2-3; 11 nucleotides line up with TRBD2. This CDR3 has 16 residues. After removal of 8 bases from V and 1 base from J, the junction contained 8 bases not matched to a gene. The CDR3 is CASHYRGLAGTDTQYF. In nucleotides, the CDR3 is TGTGCCAGCCACTACCGGGGACTAGCGGGCACAGATACGCAGTATTTT.

This chain joins TRBV5-1 and TRBJ2-5; weak D call: TRBD1 (6 bases). The J call may be faulty, since TRBJ2-7 better matches the DNA end. In germline, CDR1 is SGHRS, CDR2 YFSETQ. The CDR3 is 15 residues long. The CDR3 DNA reads TGCGCCAGCTACAAAGACTCTGCTGAGGGGGACGAGCAGTACTTC. It is translated as CASYKDSAEGDEQYF.

The gene calls are TRBV20-1 and TRBJ1-5; a weak D match, TRBD1 (6 bases). The germline V and J ends were trimmed by 1 base and 5 bases, with 15 bases remaining between them. CDR3 size: 15 residues. CDR1 is DFQATT, CDR2 SNEGSKA, per germline (reference sequence). This CDR3 reads CSARGPGALYQPQHF. Written as DNA, the CDR3 is TGCAGTGCTAGAGGTCCAGGGGCCTTATATCAGCCCCAGCATTTT.

This clonotype was counted many times. The genes are TRBV20-1 and TRBJ1-4; unclear D gene. The V end lost 5 bases, the J end lost 0 bases, and 4 bases lay between the germline ends. The length of the CDR3 is 12 residues. In germline, CDR1 is DFQATT, CDR2 SNEGSKA (reference sequence). The CDR3 coding sequence is TGCAGTGCTCGCACAACTAATGAAAAACTGTTTTTT. As protein: CSARTTNEKLFF.

The J gene is TRBJ2-5, the V gene TRBV6-5; 9 bases fit TRBD1. V lost 6 bases and J lost 6; bases outside the gene matches: 8. The germline gives CDR1 MNHEY, CDR2 SVGAGI. The CDR3 contains 14 residues. The CDR3 DNA is TGTGCCAGCAGCCGTGACAGGGGGGCCAAGACCCAGTACTTC. Amino acids: CASSRDRGAKTQYF.

The rearrangement links TRBV10-3 to TRBJ2-5; 13 positions agree with TRBD2. Germline assignment: CDR1 ENHRY and CDR2 SYGVKD. The CDR3 covers 14 residues. V dropped 6 bases and J dropped 5; count of bases not matched to a gene: 3. The CDR3 DNA reads as TGTGCCATCAGAGGGACTAGCGGGGTCGAGACCCAGTACTTC. Translating it yields CAIRGTSGVETQYF.

The V and J genes are TRBV20-1 and TRBJ1-5; 7 bases agree with TRBD1. The CDR3 is 13 residues long. Germline V gene data show CDR1 as DFQATT and CDR2 as SNEGSKA (reference sequence). Unmatched junction bases numbered 6, after V lost 6 bases and J lost 4 bases. CDR3 in DNA: TGCAGTGCGGGGGACAGCGTTAATCAGCCCCAGCATTTT. Encoded protein: CSAGDSVNQPQHF.

DNA of the CDR3: TGTGCCAGCAGCTCACGGACAGGGCAGCCCCAGCATTTT. This gives the protein CASSSRTGQPQHF. V usage is TRBV11-3 and J usage is TRBJ1-5; TRBD1 agrees at 8 bases. The CDR3 is made up of 13 amino acids. Per the germline V gene, CDR1 is SGHNT and CDR2 is YENEEA. V lost 4 bases and J lost 7; bases outside the gene matches: 3.

The chain employs TRBV7-2 and TRBJ2-1; D gene uncertain. Germline CDR1 reads SGHTA; CDR2 reads FQGNSA. The CDR3 contains 12 residues. Deletions cut 6 bases from V and 8 bases from J, with 11 bases between. CDR3 residues: CASSYVGYEQFF. The CDR3 bases are TGTGCCAGCAGTTATGTAGGGTATGAGCAGTTCTTC.

The gene calls are TRBV11-3 and TRBJ2-1; D might be TRBD2 (5 bases). In germline, CDR1 is SGHNT, CDR2 YENEEA. The CDR3 consists of 15 residues. Trimming cost V 5 bases and J 6 bases, with 17 bases left between them. CDR3 in DNA: TGTGCCAGCAGCCCCCGAGGACTCGCCCGCAATGAGCAGTTCTTC. It yields the protein CASSPRGLARNEQFF.

The chain carries TRBV7-2 and TRBJ2-7, with 8 nucleotides matching TRBD2. The CDR3 runs to 15 residues. V lost 5 bases and J lost 0; bases outside the gene matches: 6. The germline gives CDR1 SGHTA, CDR2 FQGNSA. CDR3 coding DNA: TGTGCCAGCAGCGATAGCGGGGCTAGCTCCTACGAGCAGTACTTC. This translates into CASSDSGASSYEQYF.